These 12 T cell receptor beta chains came from one sample sequenced in a study of CD8 T cell repertoires and HIV-1 epitope variants. Some clones are missing from TCRdb's copy, which holds only in-frame ones; the method was immunoSEQ multiplex PCR. This table holds approximately 5,700 clones, about 60% found once. Antigens of these TCRs are unknown. The sample taken for sequencing was cultured CD8+ T cells derived from PBMCs. These receptors were obtained from a male donor with HIV.

V is TRBV6-1 and J is TRBJ1-4; maybe TRBD1 (6 bases). This CDR3 spans 15 amino acids. CDR1 is MNHNS and CDR2 is SASEGT in the germline V gene. Between the trimmed V and J ends, which lost 4 bases and 5 bases, there was a span of 14 bases. CDR3 residues: CASSGFRGVNEKLFF. As DNA, the CDR3 is TGTGCCAGCAGTGGATTCAGGGGCGTAAATGAAAAACTGTTTTTT.

V usage is TRBV7-8 and J usage is TRBJ2-1; 11 nucleotides match TRBD2. The germline V gene encodes CDR1 SGHVS and CDR2 FQNEAQ. CDR3 length: 17 amino acids. J gave up 3 bases and V 1 base, and 5 bases lay outside the gene matches. CDR3: CASSLGGTSGNYNEQFF. The DNA of the CDR3 is TGTGCCAGCAGCTTAGGCGGGACTAGCGGAAACTACAATGAGCAGTTCTTC.

In its sample, this clone was seen a few times. The chain joins TRBV14 to TRBJ1-5; the D gene is possibly TRBD1 (5 bases). The CDR3 has 13 amino acids. The V gene's germline CDR1 is SGHDN and CDR2 FVKESK. The V end lost 3 bases, the J end lost 7 bases, and 10 bases lay between the germline ends. The CDR3 protein is CASSQGRGQPQHF. CDR3 nucleotide sequence: TGTGCCAGCAGCCAGGGACGTGGGCAGCCCCAGCATTTT.

The chain combines TRBV15 with TRBJ2-7, with D uncertain. The CDR3 is 13 amino acids. The germline gives CDR1 LNHNV, CDR2 YYDKDF (reference sequence). Trimming stripped 0 bases from V and 5 bases from J, with 8 bases between. In nucleotides, the CDR3 is TGTGCCACCAGCAGAGATCTGGTAGACGAGCAGTACTTC. Translation: CATSRDLVDEQYF.

The J gene is TRBJ2-6, the V gene TRBV9; 7 nucleotides align to TRBD2. The ends lost 2 bases at V and 10 bases at J; junction bases unmatched: 6. The CDR3 covers 14 residues. The germline CDR1 and CDR2 sequences are SGDLS and YYNGEE. This CDR3 is CASSVGGSSNVLTF. The CDR3 DNA follows: TGTGCCAGCAGCGTTGGCGGGAGTTCAAACGTCCTGACTTTC.

The gene calls are TRBV11-2 and TRBJ2-5, with TRBD2 matching over 12 bases. CDR3 length: 17 residues. The germline V gene encodes CDR1 SGHAT and CDR2 FQNNGV. Germline trimming cut 0 bases from V and 7 bases from J; bases unmatched to any gene: 9. This CDR3 is CASSLEPSSGGAGTQYF. The CDR3 nucleotides read TGTGCCAGCAGCTTAGAGCCGTCTAGCGGGGGGGCAGGGACCCAGTACTTC.

The rearrangement links TRBV18 to TRBJ2-7, with D unresolved. CDR3 size: 14 residues. V gave up 1 base and J gave up 2 bases, with 9 bases separating them. From germline, CDR1 is KGHSH and CDR2 LQKENI. CDR3 region: CASSPLPHTYEQYF. CDR3 DNA: TGTGCCAGCTCACCACTCCCACATACCTACGAGCAGTACTTC.

The chain carries TRBV5-5 and TRBJ1-5, with unresolved D. Germline loops: CDR1 SGHKS, CDR2 YYEKEE (reference sequence). Trimming left V 2 bases short and J 4 bases short, with 10 bases between. The CDR3 runs 14 residues. DNA of the CDR3: TGTGCCAGCAGCTTTTCAGACTTAAATCAGCCCCAGCATTTT. Its translation is CASSFSDLNQPQHF. Full variable domain (missing parts from reference TRBV5-5 and TRBJ1-5): DAGVTQSPTHLIKTRGQQVTLRCSPISGHKSVSWYQQVLGQGPQFIFQYYEKEERGRGNFPDRFSARQFPNYSSELNVNALLLGDSALYLCASSFSDLNQPQHFGDGTRLSIL.

The rearrangement uses TRBV6-1 and TRBJ2-5, with 11 positions matching TRBD2. CDR1 is MNHNS and CDR2 is SASEGT in the germline V gene. The ends lost 2 bases at V and 0 bases at J; junction bases unmatched: 11. The CDR3 runs to 19 residues. Written as DNA, the CDR3 is TGTGCCAGCAGTGAAAAACTAGCGGGAGCGTTAGGGTACCAAGAGACCCAGTACTTC. Translation: CASSEKLAGALGYQETQYF.

This rearrangement joins TRBV5-6 to TRBJ2-3; D is possibly TRBD2 (6 bases). Germline lookup yields CDR1 SGHDT and CDR2 YYEEEE. The CDR3 totals 15 residues. Trimming shortened V by 5 bases and J by 4 bases, and 17 bases separated the two germline ends. For the CDR3, the DNA is TGTGCCAGCAGTGGTACGGGAGCTTGGGCAGATACGCAGTATTTT. Translation gives CASSGTGAWADTQYF.

This clone was found a few times. This chain connects TRBV5-5 to TRBJ2-3; TRBD1 agrees at 9 bases. This CDR3 comprises 17 residues. Per the germline V gene, CDR1 is SGHKS and CDR2 is YYEKEE (reference sequence). After removal of 0 bases from V and 6 bases from J, the junction contained 11 bases not matched to a gene. CDR3 sequence: CASSLVWETGGVDTQYF. In nucleotides, the CDR3 is TGTGCCAGCAGCTTGGTTTGGGAAACAGGGGGCGTCGATACGCAGTATTTT.

The chain links TRBV27 to TRBJ2-7, with 7 bases identical to TRBD1. Germline V lookup: CDR1 MNHEY, CDR2 SMNVEV (reference sequence). V was pared by 5 bases and J by 6 bases, with 7 bases of the junction left unmatched. The CDR3 length is 13 residues. The CDR3 DNA follows: TGTGCCAGCAGTGGATCGACAGGGATCGAGCAGTACTTC. Its protein product is CASSGSTGIEQYF.